This T cell receptor beta chain was identified during a study of graft-versus-host responses after intestinal transplantation. The overall study: Anti-thymocyte globulin was used for induction in all recipients, who then took tacrolimus and steroids for approximately 3 years.

The junction had 6 bases not matched to a gene; V was cut back by 4 bases and J by 7 bases. The CDR3 spans 14 residues. CDR1 and CDR2 from the germline V gene are MGHRA and YSYEKL. The repertoire was sequenced with immunoSEQ multiplex PCR; TCRdb's copy has only in-frame clones and lacks some. The table has more than 95,000 clones, roughly 84% seen once. A word on this clone: The antigen is undetermined.

Study conclusions and caveats: GvH clones were identified in recipient marrow, with some first appearing in ileum or blood.

The sequencing here drew on unstimulated CD4+ T cells sorted from spleen or lymph node cells, taken before intestinal transplant. This chain joins TRBV4-1 and TRBJ1-5; 8 bases align to TRBD1. This TCR came from a human donor who received an intestinal transplant. The CDR3 reads CASSPDREGQPQHF. CDR3 DNA sequence: TGCGCCAGCAGCCCGGACAGGGAAGGGCAGCCCCAGCATTTT.